This T cell receptor beta chain was found in a study of human T cells and chemical hapten exposure. Study-wide background: DPC (0.01%) was patch tested on the upper back and read at 6 days. General observations from the study: With patch test score, the counts of PT1 expanded TCRs showed a positive correlation.

CDR1 and CDR2 from the germline V gene are MDHEN and SYDVKM. The germline V and J ends were trimmed by 3 bases and 4 bases, with 13 bases remaining between them. The CDR3 is 15 residues long. In this sample, this clonotype turned up many times. The antigen is undetermined. As for time point: pre-sensitization, week 0. Treatment of the sample: therapeutic diphenylcyclopropenone sensitization with weekly scalp DPC. Prior to application of each patch test, blood was drawn. Using its own MiXCR run on the RACE reads, TCRdb lists one record per CDR3 protein. Of some 360,000 distinct CDR3 sequences in the sample, roughly 5% were seen once.

The clonotype originates from a woman aged 45-65 years with alopecia areata. Some clones in this sample may be carry-over from other donors' samples. The chain employs TRBV28 and TRBJ2-1; weak D call: TRBD1 (5 bases). Sequences were derived from whole blood, sampled in connection with sensitization to the hapten diphenylcyclopropenone (DPC). In DNA, the CDR3 is TGTGCCAGCAGTTTGGAAAGGGGCGTTTACAATGAGCAGTTCTTC. Amino acids: CASSLERGVYNEQFF.